The rows below give T cell receptor beta chains drawn from one sample of a study of neurological immune-mediated disorders. TCRdb re-analysed the 5' RACE reads in MiXCR, keeping a single row per CDR3 protein. The table has approximately 70,000 distinct CDR3 sequences, roughly 4.8% seen once. Sequences were obtained from PBMCs. The receptors were gathered from a woman aged 70-85 years with multiple sclerosis. Both conserved end residues are part of each CDR3. The D gene is left open where the match is weak. Size tells how often a clone was seen (once, few, many) or the class of an expanded clone, and some rows leave it out.

size	D	V	J	CDR3	DNA
many	NA	TRBV6-6	TRBJ1-1	CASSPLSSGGSNTEAFF	TGTGCCAGCAGCCCTCTTTCTAGCGGGGGGTCGAACACTGAAGCTTTCTTT
many	NA	TRBV29-1	TRBJ2-4	CSVELGQNIQYF	TGCAGCGTTGAACTAGGGCAAAACATTCAGTACTTC
many	TRBD2	TRBV20-1	TRBJ2-7	CSATGAGASSYEQYF	TGCAGTGCTACCGGAGCGGGAGCAAGCTCCTACGAGCAGTACTTC
many	TRBD1	TRBV6-1	TRBJ2-2	CASSLTGENGELFF	TGTGCCAGCAGTCTGACAGGGGAGAACGGGGAGCTGTTTTTT
many	NA	TRBV6-1	TRBJ1-3	CASGERGRASGNTIYF	TGTGCCAGCGGGGAGCGGGGACGGGCCTCTGGAAACACCATATATTTT
NA	NA	TRBV7-2	TRBJ2-7	CASSSVGPSGYEQYF	TGTGCCAGCAGCTCCGTAGGTCCTTCAGGCTACGAGCAGTACTTC
many	TRBD1	TRBV5-1	TRBJ2-1	CASSLVSPTGVEFF	TGCGCCAGCAGCTTGGTCTCCCCGACAGGGGTGGAGTTCTTC
NA	NA	TRBV7-2	TRBJ2-7	CASSLSSALPYEQYF	TGTGCAAGCAGCCTTTCTAGCGCTCTGCCCTACGAGCAGTACTTC
many	NA	TRBV4-1	TRBJ1-3	CASSQDNVSGNTIYF	TGCGCCAGCAGCCAAGACAATGTCTCTGGAAACACCATATATTTT
many	NA	TRBV6-2/TRBV6-3	TRBJ2-1	CASSYSTTEQFF	TGTGCCAGCAGTTACTCCACAACTGAGCAGTTCTTC
many	TRBD2	TRBV20-1	TRBJ2-5	CSARGLAGQIHQETQYF	TGCAGTGCTAGAGGGCTAGCGGGTCAGATACATCAAGAGACCCAGTACTTC
many	NA	TRBV6-2/TRBV6-3	TRBJ2-1	CASIPGGIGRSEQFF	TGTGCCAGCATCCCGGGTGGAATTGGGCGTAGTGAGCAGTTCTTC
NA	NA	TRBV7-2	TRBJ2-1	CASSLEGREQFF	TGTGCCAGCAGCTTAGAGGGACGTGAGCAGTTCTTC
many	TRBD1	TRBV7-9	TRBJ2-1	CASSLVRTGLYNEQFF	TGTGCCAGCAGCTTAGTTCGGACAGGGTTATACAATGAGCAGTTCTTC